This T cell receptor beta chain was identified during a study of response to subunit inactivated influenza vaccine. This clonotype appeared a few times. TCRdb independently ran MiXCR on the RT-PCR reads; one entry per CDR3 protein. The repertoire consists of about 620,000 distinct CDR3 sequences, with approximately 10% occurring once and the leading ten covering approximately 11%. This CDR3 contains 12 residues. CDR1 and CDR2 from the germline V gene are SQVTM and ANQGSEA. V shed 6 bases and J 5 bases; nucleotides not matched to a gene: 6. Separately, the same data were catalogued under a study of T cells expressing NK-cell markers. From that study: In generating TCR beta cDNA, 5'RACE template switching with UMIs was used. Among the eight sequenced donors, seven tested HCMV-seropositive and one tested seronegative. Each of a handful of donors carried dominant NKG2C+ clonotypes accounting for about 1.0-8% of CD8+ T cells. Also leading the CD3+CD56-NKG2C+ fraction in a handful of donors were these clonotypes. Whether expanded NKG2C+ T cell clones recognized HCMV stayed uncertain.

The receptor comes from a man between 50 and 59 years old who received an inactivated influenza vaccine. The chain links TRBV29-1 to TRBJ1-1; 7 bases match TRBD1. Sample: PBMCs from blood, taken on the day of vaccination. The CDR3 DNA sequence: TGCAGCGTCGTACAGGGGAAAACTGAAGCTTTCTTT. Amino acids: CSVVQGKTEAFF. Full variable domain (remainder filled in from reference TRBV29-1 and TRBJ1-1): SAVISQKPSRDICQRGTSLTIQCQVDSQVTMMFWYRQQPGQSLTLIATANQGSEATYESGFVIDKFPISRPNLTFSTLTVSNMSPEDSSIYLCSVVQGKTEAFFGQGTRLTVV.